The T cell receptor (beta chain) described here comes from a study of shared clonotypes between healthy human individuals. Study-wide points: Estimated richness values were generally larger in naive subsets than in memory subsets.

This clone has just one count. The antigen remains unidentified. Samples underwent the assay at deep level. The protocol was immunoSEQ multiplex PCR, while the TCRdb copy is restricted to in-frame clones and leaves out a portion. The table shows 400,000 to 600,000 clones, with about 96% occurring only once. Per the germline V gene, CDR1 is SEHNR and CDR2 is FQNEAQ (reference sequence). Trimming took 3 bases from V and 2 from J; bases not matched to a gene: 8. The length of the CDR3 is 17 residues. The J gene is TRBJ2-5, the V gene TRBV7-9; 11 nucleotides match TRBD1. The sequenced sample was naive CD4+ T cells sorted from blood. Subset described: CD45RA+ positively selected. This sequence was found in a woman aged 25 to 39 in good health. The CDR3 coding sequence is TGTGCCAGCAGCTTTCTTGTACGGGACAGGGGGCAAGAGACCCAGTACTTC. Its protein is CASSFLVRDRGQETQYF.